These T cell receptor beta chains were read from a single sample in a study of response to subunit inactivated influenza vaccine. MiXCR, run by TCRdb on the RT-PCR reads, gives a single entry per CDR3 protein. Among hundreds of thousands of distinct CDR3 sequences listed, about 8% were seen once. The specimen comprised PBMCs from blood, sampled around 25 months after vaccination. The receptors here all came from a man aged 50 to 69 who received an inactivated influenza vaccine. Both conserved end residues are part of each CDR3. Each record gives: CDR3 DNA, CDR3 protein, clone size, D gene, V gene, J gene. D genes are given only for firm matches. Some rows mark clone size as missing; the rest say once, few, many or name a class of expanded clone.

cdr3_nt: TGTGCCAGCAGCTTGTCCGACGTGGAGAACACTGAAGCTTTCTTT
cdr3_aa: CASSLSDVENTEAFF
clone_size: few
d_call: -
v_call: TRBV7-8
j_call: TRBJ1-1

cdr3_nt: TGTGCCACCAGCAGAGTCAGCGCTTCCTACGAGCAGTACTTC
cdr3_aa: CATSRVSASYEQYF
clone_size: few
d_call: -
v_call: TRBV15
j_call: TRBJ2-7

cdr3_nt: TGTGCCAGCAGCGTAGCAGCTTACACCGGGGAGCTGTTTTTT
cdr3_aa: CASSVAAYTGELFF
clone_size: many
d_call: -
v_call: TRBV9
j_call: TRBJ2-2

cdr3_nt: TGTGCCAGCAGCCAAGATCTGAGGATGCCCACAGATACGCAGTATTTT
cdr3_aa: CASSQDLRMPTDTQYF
clone_size: many
d_call: -
v_call: TRBV4-2
j_call: TRBJ2-3

cdr3_nt: TGCAGCGTTGAGTCGGGGGCCTACGAGCAGTACTTC
cdr3_aa: CSVESGAYEQYF
clone_size: many
d_call: -
v_call: TRBV29-1
j_call: TRBJ2-7

cdr3_nt: TGTGCCAGCAGCGTAGCCCCAGCGGGAGAGGATACGCAGTATTTT
cdr3_aa: CASSVAPAGEDTQYF
clone_size: -
d_call: TRBD2
v_call: TRBV9
j_call: TRBJ2-3

cdr3_nt: TGTGCCAGCAGCCACAGCGGGTCTCCTCTATTGTACTTC
cdr3_aa: CASSHSGSPLLYF
clone_size: few
d_call: -
v_call: TRBV3-1
j_call: TRBJ2-4

cdr3_nt: TGTGCCAGCAGCAAAGGACTAGCGGGGTTCTACAATGAGCAGTTCTTC
cdr3_aa: CASSKGLAGFYNEQFF
clone_size: many
d_call: TRBD2
v_call: TRBV11-1
j_call: TRBJ2-1

cdr3_nt: TGTGCCAGCAGCCCCAATCCAGGGAGGTCTCTTTCTGGAAACACCATATATTTT
cdr3_aa: CASSPNPGRSLSGNTIYF
clone_size: -
d_call: -
v_call: TRBV7-6
j_call: TRBJ1-3

cdr3_nt: TGTGCCAGCAGCTTAGCATTATTACTAGCGGGAAACTACAATGAGCAGTTCTTC
cdr3_aa: CASSLALLLAGNYNEQFF
clone_size: many
d_call: TRBD2
v_call: TRBV7-2
j_call: TRBJ2-1

cdr3_nt: TGCAGTGCTAGGGGGACTACGGGAAGAGGAACTGAAGCTTTCTTT
cdr3_aa: CSARGTTGRGTEAFF
clone_size: many
d_call: -
v_call: TRBV20-1
j_call: TRBJ1-1

cdr3_nt: TGTGCCAGCAGCCTAAATTCGGGACAGCCCCAGCATTTT
cdr3_aa: CASSLNSGQPQHF
clone_size: few
d_call: -
v_call: TRBV12-3/TRBV12-4
j_call: TRBJ1-5

cdr3_nt: TGTGCCAGCAGCTTCTCTTTGGCCGGGATTTCAGATACGCAGTATTTT
cdr3_aa: CASSFSLAGISDTQYF
clone_size: few
d_call: -
v_call: TRBV7-2
j_call: TRBJ2-3

cdr3_nt: TGTGCCAGCAGCCAAGACCTGGCAGCTGAAGCTTTCTTT
cdr3_aa: CASSQDLAAEAFF
clone_size: -
d_call: -
v_call: TRBV3-1
j_call: TRBJ1-1

cdr3_nt: TGCGCCAGCAGCTTAACGGGACACCAGAACACCGGGGAGCTGTTTTTT
cdr3_aa: CASSLTGHQNTGELFF
clone_size: few
d_call: -
v_call: TRBV5-1
j_call: TRBJ2-2

cdr3_nt: TGCGCCAGCAGGAGGACTAGCGGCCAAGAGACCCAGTACTTC
cdr3_aa: CASRRTSGQETQYF
clone_size: many
d_call: TRBD2
v_call: TRBV5-1
j_call: TRBJ2-5

cdr3_nt: TGTGCCAGCAGTTTAGGCCTAGAGCAGTTCTTC
cdr3_aa: CASSLGLEQFF
clone_size: many
d_call: -
v_call: TRBV28
j_call: TRBJ2-1

cdr3_nt: TGTGCCAGCTCAGGAGCTAGCGGGGGCCTCCTGAGCTCCTACAATGAGCAGTTCTTC
cdr3_aa: CASSGASGGLLSSYNEQFF
clone_size: few
d_call: TRBD2
v_call: TRBV18
j_call: TRBJ2-1

cdr3_nt: TGCAGCGTTACCTCTCCGCGGATCTTTGAAGCTTTCTTT
cdr3_aa: CSVTSPRIFEAFF
clone_size: many
d_call: -
v_call: TRBV29-1
j_call: TRBJ1-1

cdr3_nt: TGTGCCAGCAGCCCAATAGCGGGAGGGATCGAGACCCAGTACTTC
cdr3_aa: CASSPIAGGIETQYF
clone_size: -
d_call: TRBD2
v_call: TRBV9
j_call: TRBJ2-5

cdr3_nt: TGCGCCAGCAGCCCGGCGGGTTCTCGCATGAACACTGAAGCTTTCTTT
cdr3_aa: CASSPAGSRMNTEAFF
clone_size: few
d_call: -
v_call: TRBV5-1
j_call: TRBJ1-1

cdr3_nt: TGCGCCAGCAGCCAAGATTTCGCAGATACGCAGTATTTT
cdr3_aa: CASSQDFADTQYF
clone_size: -
d_call: -
v_call: TRBV4-3
j_call: TRBJ2-3

cdr3_nt: TGTGCCAGCAGCGTAGGGCTAGCGGGGATGAAGACCCAGTACTTC
cdr3_aa: CASSVGLAGMKTQYF
clone_size: few
d_call: TRBD2
v_call: TRBV9
j_call: TRBJ2-5

cdr3_nt: TGCAGTGCGGTTCCGGGACAGGGGGCTCTGCAGACCCAGTACTTC
cdr3_aa: CSAVPGQGALQTQYF
clone_size: many
d_call: TRBD1
v_call: TRBV20-1
j_call: TRBJ2-5

cdr3_nt: TGTGCCAGCAGTAGACAGAGCTTTACTGGAAACACCATATATTTT
cdr3_aa: CASSRQSFTGNTIYF
clone_size: -
d_call: -
v_call: TRBV7-2
j_call: TRBJ1-3

cdr3_nt: TGCAGTGCCACCAGGACAGATACGCAGTATTTT
cdr3_aa: CSATRTDTQYF
clone_size: many
d_call: -
v_call: TRBV20-1
j_call: TRBJ2-3

cdr3_nt: TGTGCCAGCAGTTACCAGGGGGTGTTCCAAGAGACCCAGTACTTC
cdr3_aa: CASSYQGVFQETQYF
clone_size: many
d_call: TRBD1
v_call: TRBV28
j_call: TRBJ2-5

cdr3_nt: TGTGCCAGCAGCACGACAACGGGGGCCTCCTACAATGAGCAGTTCTTC
cdr3_aa: CASSTTTGASYNEQFF
clone_size: few
d_call: -
v_call: TRBV3-1
j_call: TRBJ2-1

cdr3_nt: TGTGCCAGCAGCCCCGGAGTGGCGCTCTCAAATGAGCAGTTCTTC
cdr3_aa: CASSPGVALSNEQFF
clone_size: few
d_call: -
v_call: TRBV7-3
j_call: TRBJ2-1

cdr3_nt: TGTGCCACCAGCACAAATCTACTAGCGGGAGGGGATAATGAGCAGTTCTTC
cdr3_aa: CATSTNLLAGGDNEQFF
clone_size: -
d_call: TRBD2
v_call: TRBV15
j_call: TRBJ2-1

cdr3_nt: TGCAGCGTTGGAGGTGGCGGCTATGGCTACACCTTC
cdr3_aa: CSVGGGGYGYTF
clone_size: many
d_call: -
v_call: TRBV29-1
j_call: TRBJ1-2

cdr3_nt: TGCAGCGGGGGACAGACCTACGAGCAGTACTTC
cdr3_aa: CSGGQTYEQYF
clone_size: few
d_call: TRBD1
v_call: TRBV29-1
j_call: TRBJ2-7

cdr3_nt: TGCGCCAGCAGCTGGACCACAGGGAATGAAGCGCAGTACTTC
cdr3_aa: CASSWTTGNEAQYF
clone_size: many
d_call: -
v_call: TRBV5-1
j_call: TRBJ2-7

cdr3_nt: TGTGCCAGCAGCCCGATGACAGGGTTTGAAAAACTGTTTTTT
cdr3_aa: CASSPMTGFEKLFF
clone_size: many
d_call: TRBD1
v_call: TRBV7-2
j_call: TRBJ1-4

cdr3_nt: TGTGCCAGCAGTCTTCATCCCGCCCGGTACGAGCAGTACTTC
cdr3_aa: CASSLHPARYEQYF
clone_size: many
d_call: -
v_call: TRBV28
j_call: TRBJ2-7

cdr3_nt: TGTGCCAGCAGTGCCCGGGACAGGGGTGAAAAACTGTTTTTT
cdr3_aa: CASSARDRGEKLFF
clone_size: -
d_call: TRBD1
v_call: TRBV25-1
j_call: TRBJ1-4

cdr3_nt: TGTGCCAGCAGTTTCCCCCGAACCAAACAGGATGGCCAACAAGAGACCCAGTACTTC
cdr3_aa: CASSFPRTKQDGQQETQYF
clone_size: few
d_call: -
v_call: TRBV27
j_call: TRBJ2-5

cdr3_nt: TGTGCCAGCAGCTCGCTCCAGGGGCCCCTGCAGGAGACCCAGTACTTC
cdr3_aa: CASSSLQGPLQETQYF
clone_size: -
d_call: -
v_call: TRBV11-2
j_call: TRBJ2-5

cdr3_nt: TGTGCCACCGCCGCCCAGGCCGGGAAAGAGACCCAGTACTTC
cdr3_aa: CATAAQAGKETQYF
clone_size: -
d_call: -
v_call: TRBV5-5
j_call: TRBJ2-5

cdr3_nt: TGTGCCAGCAGTTACTCTGGCAGGGGGCTATACAATGAGCAGTTCTTC
cdr3_aa: CASSYSGRGLYNEQFF
clone_size: many
d_call: TRBD1
v_call: TRBV6-5
j_call: TRBJ2-1

cdr3_nt: TGTGCCAGCAGTTACTCCGGGACAGGGAACTCACCCCTCCACTTT
cdr3_aa: CASSYSGTGNSPLHF
clone_size: -
d_call: TRBD1
v_call: TRBV6-5
j_call: TRBJ1-6

cdr3_nt: TGCAGTGCTAGCCACGGACAGGGTCTATCCTACGAGCAGTACTTC
cdr3_aa: CSASHGQGLSYEQYF
clone_size: few
d_call: TRBD1
v_call: TRBV20-1
j_call: TRBJ2-7